This TCR beta chain was identified in a study of beta chain features in type 1 diabetes. The overall study: Summed over all samples, the examined sorted cells came to roughly 110 million.

The study reverse transcribed the entire isolated RNA, so it sequenced expressed TCRB transcripts. Sequenced by immunoSEQ multiplex PCR; TCRdb stores in-frame clones only, minus some. Among 310,000 or so clones, around 8% were seen once, and the ten largest hold around 0.45%. This clone was observed a few times. Germline V gene sequence: CDR1 SGHRS, CDR2 YFSETQ. This CDR3 spans 15 amino acids. V gave up 4 bases and J gave up 10 bases, with 23 bases separating them. The origin of this receptor is a woman aged 18-29 years in good health. Sequenced input: central memory CD4+ T cells from blood. The gene calls are TRBV5-1 and TRBJ2-5; D perhaps matches TRBD1 (5 bases). For the CDR3, the DNA is TGCGCCAGCAGCCTCCCGGAGACAGCGCAAGGGGACCAGTACTTC. It codes for CASSLPETAQGDQYF.